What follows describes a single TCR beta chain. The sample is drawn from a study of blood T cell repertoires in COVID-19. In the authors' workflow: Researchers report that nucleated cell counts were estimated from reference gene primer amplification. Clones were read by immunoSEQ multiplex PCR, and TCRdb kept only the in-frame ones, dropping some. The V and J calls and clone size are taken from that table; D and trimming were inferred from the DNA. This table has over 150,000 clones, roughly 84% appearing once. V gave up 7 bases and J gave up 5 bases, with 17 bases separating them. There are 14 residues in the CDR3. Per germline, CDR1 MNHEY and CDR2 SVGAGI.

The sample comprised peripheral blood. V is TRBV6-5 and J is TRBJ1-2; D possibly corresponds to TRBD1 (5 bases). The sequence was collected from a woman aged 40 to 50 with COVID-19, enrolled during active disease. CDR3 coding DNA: TGTGCCAGCATCTTGCGGGGGTTCGGATATGGCTACACCTTC. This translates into CASILRGFGYGYTF.